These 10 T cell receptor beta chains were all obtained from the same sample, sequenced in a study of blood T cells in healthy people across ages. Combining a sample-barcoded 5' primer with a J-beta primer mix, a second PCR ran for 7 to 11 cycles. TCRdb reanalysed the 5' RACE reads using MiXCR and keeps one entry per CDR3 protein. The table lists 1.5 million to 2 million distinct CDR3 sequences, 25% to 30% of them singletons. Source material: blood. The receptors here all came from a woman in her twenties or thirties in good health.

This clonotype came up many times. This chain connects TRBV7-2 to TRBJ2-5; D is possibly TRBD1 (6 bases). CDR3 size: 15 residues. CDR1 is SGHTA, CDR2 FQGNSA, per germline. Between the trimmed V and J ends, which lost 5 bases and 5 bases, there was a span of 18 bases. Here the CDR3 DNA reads TGTGCCAGCAGCCGACAGGTCTTAGGTCGCGAGACCCAGTACTTC. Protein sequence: CASSRQVLGRETQYF.

As DNA, the CDR3 is TGTGCCAGTAGCGGTCGAGCGGGGGGGCGGGAGACCCAGTACTTC. Its translation is CASSGRAGGRETQYF. The rearrangement links TRBV11-2 to TRBJ2-5; 10 bases map to TRBD2. In germline, CDR1 is SGHAT, CDR2 FQNNGV. V gave up 9 bases and J gave up 5 bases; unmatched junction bases: 12. The CDR3 has 15 amino acids.

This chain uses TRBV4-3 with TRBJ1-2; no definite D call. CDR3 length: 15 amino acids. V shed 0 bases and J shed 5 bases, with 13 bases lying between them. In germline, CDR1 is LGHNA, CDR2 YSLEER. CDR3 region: CASSQEAGLMYGYTF. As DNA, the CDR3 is TGCGCCAGCAGCCAAGAAGCAGGACTGATGTATGGCTACACCTTC.

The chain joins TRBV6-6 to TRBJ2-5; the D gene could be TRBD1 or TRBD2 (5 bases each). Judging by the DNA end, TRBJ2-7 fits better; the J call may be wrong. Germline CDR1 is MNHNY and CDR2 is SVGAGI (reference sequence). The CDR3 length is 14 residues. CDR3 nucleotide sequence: TGTGCCAGCAGTCCGGGACGGCGTGGGGGCGAGCAGTACTTC. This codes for CASSPGRRGGEQYF.

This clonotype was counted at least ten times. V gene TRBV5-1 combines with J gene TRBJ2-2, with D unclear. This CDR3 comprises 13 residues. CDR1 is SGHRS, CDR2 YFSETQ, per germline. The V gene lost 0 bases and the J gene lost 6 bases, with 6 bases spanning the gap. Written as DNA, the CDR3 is TGCGCCAGCAGCTTGGCCCCCCCCGGGGAGCTGTTTTTT. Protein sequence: CASSLAPPGELFF.

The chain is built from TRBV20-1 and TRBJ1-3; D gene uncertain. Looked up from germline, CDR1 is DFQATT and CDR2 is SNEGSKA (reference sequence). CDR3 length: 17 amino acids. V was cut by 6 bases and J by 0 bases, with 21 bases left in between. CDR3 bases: TGCAGTGCCAACCCGCCGGGGAGTTATACCTCTGGAAACACCATATATTTT. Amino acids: CSANPPGSYTSGNTIYF.

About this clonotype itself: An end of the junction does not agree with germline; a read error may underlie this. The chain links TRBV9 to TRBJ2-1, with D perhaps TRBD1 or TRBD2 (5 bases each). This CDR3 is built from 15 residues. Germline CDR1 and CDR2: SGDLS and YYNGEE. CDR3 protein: CAGSVGRATYNEQFF. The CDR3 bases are TGTGCCGGCAGCGTGGGGCGGGCCACCTACAATGAGCAGTTCTTC. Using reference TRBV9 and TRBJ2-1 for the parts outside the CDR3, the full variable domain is DSGVTQTPKHLITATGQRVTLRCSPRSGDLSVYWYQQSLDQGLQFLIQYYNGEERAKGNILERFSAQQFPDLHSELNLSSLELGDSALYFCAGSVGRATYNEQFFGPGTRLTVL.

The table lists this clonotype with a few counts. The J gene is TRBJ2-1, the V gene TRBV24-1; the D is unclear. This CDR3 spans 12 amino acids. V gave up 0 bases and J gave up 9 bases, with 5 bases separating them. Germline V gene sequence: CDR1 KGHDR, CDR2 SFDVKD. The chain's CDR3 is CATSDLGFEQFF. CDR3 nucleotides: TGTGCCACCAGTGATTTGGGCTTTGAGCAGTTCTTC.

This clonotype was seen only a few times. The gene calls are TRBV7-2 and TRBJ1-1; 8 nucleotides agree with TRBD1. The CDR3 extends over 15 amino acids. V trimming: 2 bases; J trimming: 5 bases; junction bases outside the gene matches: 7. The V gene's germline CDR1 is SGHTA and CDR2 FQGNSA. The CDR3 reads CASSLFRGRRTEAFF. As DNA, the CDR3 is TGTGCCAGCAGCTTATTCAGGGGGCGAAGAACTGAAGCTTTCTTT. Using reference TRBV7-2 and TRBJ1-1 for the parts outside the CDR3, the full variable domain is GAGVSQSPSNKVTEKGKDVELRCDPISGHTALYWYRQSLGQGLEFLIYFQGNSAPDKSGLPSDRFSAERTGGSVSTLTIQRTQQEDSAVYLCASSLFRGRRTEAFFGQGTRLTVV.

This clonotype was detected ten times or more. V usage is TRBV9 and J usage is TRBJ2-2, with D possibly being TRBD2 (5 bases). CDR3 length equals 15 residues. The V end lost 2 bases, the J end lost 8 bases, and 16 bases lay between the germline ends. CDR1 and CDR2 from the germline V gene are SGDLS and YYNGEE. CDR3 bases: TGTGCCAGCAGCGTCGGGGTTTCTGTAACAGGGGAGCTGTTTTTT. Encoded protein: CASSVGVSVTGELFF. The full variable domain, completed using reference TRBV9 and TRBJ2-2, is DSGVTQTPKHLITATGQRVTLRCSPRSGDLSVYWYQQSLDQGLQFLIQYYNGEERAKGNILERFSAQQFPDLHSELNLSSLELGDSALYFCASSVGVSVTGELFFGEGSRLTVL.